The T cell receptor (beta chain) under discussion was sequenced for a study of shared clonotypes between healthy human individuals (dated by TCRdb to 2019 to 2021). Notes on the research overall: Three men and a couple of women, aged 18 to 49 years, made up the cohort. Different laboratories and diverse techniques were used to prepare libraries and sequence TCR repertoires, to increase sequencing depth and limit assay-specific biases. Per donor, three plates each were used for CD4 naive and CD4 memory, two for CD8 naive, and one for CD8 memory. Each donor's leukapheresis produced roughly between about 0.9 and 9.5 billion PBMCs. To estimate repertoire size and how much clonotypes are shared between individuals, the study performed deep sequencing of blood TCR repertoires from a few healthy adults. Results and caveats for the whole study, not just this receptor: Compared with non-shared clonotypes, the clonotypes found in all four sorted-subset donors had higher generation probabilities. Rarefaction of sorted-subset datasets indicated incomplete sequencing despite the large sequencing depth. Sampling was limited to blood, and TCR repertoires in tissue likely differ from TCR repertoires in blood. The genetic and exposure-history diversity represented was limited by the small number of donors. Across four donors, roughly 5.1% of naive CD4, approximately 3.6% of naive CD8, 2.3% of memory CD4, and roughly 0.41% of memory CD8 clonotypes were shared. Naive subsets generally had larger estimated clonotype richness than memory subsets did. Pairwise subsampling indicated that sequencing depth was expected to affect the degree of clonotype sharing among donors.

Details on this clone: Its antigen is not yet known. No qualities accompany the bases; no much larger clone lies one base away. The same CDR3 can be traced to other DNA sequences in this sample.

CDR1 and CDR2 are drawn from the germline V gene: SGHAT, FQNNGV. Deletion took 0 bases off V and 7 bases off J, with a span of 7 bases between the germline ends. From the cysteine up to the phenylalanine, the CDR3 has a length of 13 residues. Of the read, only the CDR3 DNA is kept; its 39 bases are in frame from base 1. Donors were healthy HIV-negative adults with no recently reported acute infections or vaccinations. Every donor was a Caucasian adult residing in Nashville, Tennessee, USA. CD4+ T cells were enriched by magnetic negative selection; naive cells were then positively selected on CD45RA, and the negative fraction formed the memory subset. After blood collection by leukapheresis, PBMCs were isolated using Ficoll-Histopaque density gradient centrifugation and then cryopreserved in the vapor phase of liquid nitrogen. Purity and quantity of every magnetically sorted T cell population were checked by analytical flow cytometry. Genomic DNA was isolated from each sorted fraction and quantified by UV absorbance on a Nanodrop 2000c.

Using the deep immunoSEQ assay, TCR CDR3 regions were amplified from genomic DNA by multiplex PCR. Extracted genomic DNA from each cell subset was spread evenly across all wells of several immunoSEQ 96-well plates, with each plate serving as a replicate. For sorted subsets, approximately 210 ng of genomic DNA, equivalent to 30,000 or so T cell genomes, went into each replicate PCR. Purified libraries were measured with a Qubit 3.0 fluorometer, size-checked on a Bioanalyzer 2100, and measured again with the KAPA Library Quantification kit. Every immunoSEQ 96-well plate was sequenced on a separate single-read 150-cycle Illumina NextSeq 550 flow cell. In the paper's pipeline: Because the immunoSEQ output held only junctional sequences and lacked quality scores, the filtering could not match the filtering applied to full-length reads. Sequences were annotated with PyIR, a Python wrapper for IgBLAST v1.9, using IMGT germline references to assign V/J genes and CDR3. Reads with weak V/J assignments (E-value above 1e-6), missing CDR3, stop codons, out-of-frame junctions, or ambiguous translated residues were removed. V3J clonotypes were defined as sequences sharing an identical inferred V gene, J gene, and CDR3 amino acid sequence. Percentage overlap between repertoires was calculated by dividing the number of shared unique clonotypes by the size of the smaller repertoire. Repertoire richness was assessed with RTK rarefaction, the Chao1 estimator, and Recon v2.1 estimates of unobserved clonotypes. Generation probabilities were computed with OLGA for all TCRbeta clonotypes obtained by the gDNA method from several donors. As stored in TCRdb, this immuneACCESS dataset retains in-frame rearrangements with V and J assigned. A fraction of the clones does not appear; measured against another copy, unresolved V genes explain less than half of the discrepancy, and the remainder lacks a known reason. V and J calls and clone size come straight from that table; D and trimming were deduced from the DNA. This sample lists about 2 million clones; 95% were detected once. 0.1% to 0.15% of the sample belongs to the ten largest clones.

The specimen sequenced was naive CD4+ T cells sorted from blood. The sample's cell subset or site label, in plain terms: CD45RA+ positively selected. The chain joins TRBV11-2 to TRBJ2-1; the D gene is unclear. The sequence derives from a man aged 18 to 29 in good health. CDR3 region: CASSLEGRNEQFF. The DNA sequence is given as TGTGCCAGCAGCTTAGAAGGGCGGAATGAGCAGTTCTTC. The CDR3, completed at both ends by the reference TRBV11-2 and TRBJ2-1 genes, gives the full variable domain EAGVAQSPRYKIIEKRQSVAFWCNPISGHATLYWYQQILGQGPKLLIQFQNNGVVDDSQLPKDRFSAERLKGVDSTLKIQPAKLEDSAVYLCASSLEGRNEQFFGPGTRLTVL.